What follows are 5 T cell receptor beta chains derived from one specimen sequenced in a study of regulatory T cells in long-lasting Graves disease. Time point here: newly diagnosed GD, antithyroid drugs for less than 3 months. Extracted PBMC RNA gave rise to the TCR library. To make TCR beta libraries, researchers used iRepertoire HTBI primers and Arm-PCR of CDR3 regions. TCRdb re-analysed the multiplex PCR reads in MiXCR, keeping a single row per CDR3 protein. The sample consists of hundreds of thousands of distinct CDR3 sequences, 16% of them appearing once. The sample was also reused in another study, on T cells in Graves' hyperthyroidism and ophthalmopathy.

The sample here was peripheral blood mononuclear cells (PBMCs), taken at new diagnosis, from a patient treated with antithyroid drugs. The origin of the receptors is a woman aged 25-40 years with Graves disease.

This clonotype was seen only a few times. The chain is built from TRBV6-1 and TRBJ2-2; D not resolved. The V gene's germline CDR1 is MNHNS and CDR2 SASEGT. V was cut by 6 bases and J by 6 bases, with 14 bases left in between. The CDR3 has 14 residues. The CDR3 loop reads CASRTPAAPGELFF. The CDR3 coding sequence is TGTGCCAGCAGAACTCCGGCGGCCCCCGGGGAGCTGTTTTTT.

In this sample, this clonotype turned up many times. The genes are TRBV19 and TRBJ1-5; D unclear. The CDR3 extends over 16 amino acids. Looked up from germline, CDR1 is LNHDA and CDR2 is SQIVND (reference sequence). Trimming took off 3 bases at V and 6 bases at J, with 18 bases between the two ends. CDR3 DNA sequence: TGTGCCAGTAGTATCCAAGCCTCAGACAACCCTCAGCCCCAGCATTTT. This encodes CASSIQASDNPQPQHF.

DNA for the CDR3: TGTGCCAGCAGTGCCGACAGGGGGTATCAGCCCCAGCATTTT. Amino acids: CASSADRGYQPQHF. The chain recombines TRBV28 with TRBJ1-5; 9 nucleotides align to TRBD1. J gave up 5 bases and V 5 bases, and 4 bases lay outside the gene matches. This CDR3 is built from 14 residues. Germline values: CDR1 MDHEN, CDR2 SYDVKM.

This chain links TRBV2 with TRBJ2-2; D call uncertain. This CDR3 contains 13 residues. The V gene lost 7 bases and the J gene lost 4 bases, with 10 bases spanning the gap. From germline, CDR1 is SNHLY and CDR2 FYNNEI. CDR3 in amino acids: CASNELGTGELFF. The CDR3 DNA reads as TGTGCCAGCAACGAATTGGGCACCGGGGAGCTGTTTTTT. The whole variable domain, remainder taken from reference TRBV2 and TRBJ2-2, is EPEVTQTPSHQVTQMGQEVILRCVPISNHLYFYWYRQILGQKVEFLVSFYNNEISEKSEIFDDQFSVERPDGSNFTLKIRSTKLEDSAMYFCASNELGTGELFFGEGSRLTVL.

On this clonotype itself: A much bigger clone sits one base away, suggesting this may be a read error. The chain joins TRBV6-2 or TRBV6-3 to TRBJ1-5; no clear D gene. This CDR3 region has 13 residues. Germline CDR1 MNHEY, CDR2 SVGEGT. In nucleotides, the CDR3 is TGTGCCAGCAGTCACTCGATTTGGCAGCCCCAGCATTTT. Amino acid sequence: CASSHSIWQPQHF.